This TCR beta chain was retrieved from a study of blood T cell repertoires in COVID-19. Overall study: COVID-19 samples from acute and convalescent phases originated in the United States, Italy and Spain.

Measured with immunoSEQ multiplex PCR; TCRdb has only the in-frame clones, and not every one. The sample has approximately 300,000 clones; approximately 91% are singletons. The age range of participants was about 18 to 90 years, with residence in 20 to 25 US areas. V was cut by 2 bases and J by 7 bases, with 11 bases left in between. The length of the CDR3 is 13 residues. Per germline, CDR1 KGHSH and CDR2 LQKENI. Sequencing was performed on PBMCs or T cells enriched from blood (not recorded which). This chain links TRBV18 with TRBJ1-1; D remains ambiguous. The sequence came from a woman in her thirties who had been exposed to COVID-19. CDR3 residues: CASSPGQPIEAFF. Here the CDR3 DNA reads TGTGCCAGCTCACCAGGGCAGCCAATTGAAGCTTTCTTT.